The T cell receptor beta chain under discussion was sequenced for a study of CXCR3-negative and CXCR3-positive naive CD8 T cells. General study results and limits: TRB CDR3s were more hydrophobic in CXCR3-positive than in CXCR3-negative naive cells.

Looked up from germline, CDR1 is DFQATT and CDR2 is SNEGSKA (reference sequence). The CDR3 loop spans 13 amino acids. On this clonotype: Its matching antigen is unknown.

The libraries of TRB cDNA were constructed through 5' RACE using UMI labels. TCRdb re-called the 5' RACE reads and catalogs CDR3 proteins one per entry, DNA excluded. The sample spans about 60,000 distinct CDR3 sequences; the ten largest clones claim roughly 0.75%. Sequencing input: naive CXCR3+ CD8+ T cells from blood. Subset in this sample: CD45RO-CCR7+CD27+CD95- naive CD8+ T cells expressing CXCR3 (TNR3+). The sequence was collected from a human donor in good health. Some clones in this sample may be carry-over from other donors' samples. The genes are TRBV20-1 and TRBJ2-7; the D call from TCRdb, TRBD1, cannot be confirmed without DNA. The CDR3 is CSARGTGNYEQYF.